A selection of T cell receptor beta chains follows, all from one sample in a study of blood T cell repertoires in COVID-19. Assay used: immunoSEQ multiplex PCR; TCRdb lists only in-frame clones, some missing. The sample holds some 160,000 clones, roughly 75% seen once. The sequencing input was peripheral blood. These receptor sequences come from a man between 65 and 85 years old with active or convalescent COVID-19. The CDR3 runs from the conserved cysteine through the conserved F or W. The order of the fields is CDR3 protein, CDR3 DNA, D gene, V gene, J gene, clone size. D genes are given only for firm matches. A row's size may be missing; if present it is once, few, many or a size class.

cdr3_aa: CASSLGTFRNTEAFF
cdr3_nt: TGTGCCAGCAGCTTGGGAACATTCAGAAACACTGAAGCTTTCTTT
d_call: NA
v_call: TRBV5-6
j_call: TRBJ1-1
clone_size: NA

cdr3_aa: CAWSRGGDNEQFF
cdr3_nt: TGTGCCTGGAGTCGAGGGGGGGACAATGAGCAGTTCTTC
d_call: NA
v_call: TRBV30
j_call: TRBJ2-1
clone_size: NA

cdr3_aa: CASSGDSPYYNEQFF
cdr3_nt: TGTGCCAGCAGCGGAGACTCCCCTTACTACAATGAGCAGTTCTTC
d_call: NA
v_call: TRBV2
j_call: TRBJ2-1
clone_size: few

cdr3_aa: CASSQARTSGTSYEQYF
cdr3_nt: TGTGCCAGCAGCCAAGCCCGGACTAGCGGTACCTCCTACGAGCAGTACTTC
d_call: TRBD2
v_call: TRBV4-2
j_call: TRBJ2-7
clone_size: once

cdr3_aa: CASSEPRTAVTEAFF
cdr3_nt: TGTGCCAGCAGTGAACCCCGGACAGCGGTCACTGAAGCTTTCTTT
d_call: NA
v_call: TRBV6-1
j_call: TRBJ1-1
clone_size: few

cdr3_aa: CASRPSGGVDREQFF
cdr3_nt: TGTGCCAGCAGACCTAGCGGGGGGGTGGACAGAGAGCAGTTCTTC
d_call: TRBD2
v_call: TRBV6-2/TRBV6-3
j_call: TRBJ2-1
clone_size: NA

cdr3_aa: CASSSRIGGGYTF
cdr3_nt: TGTGCCAGCAGCTCCAGAATAGGGGGTGGCTACACCTTC
d_call: NA
v_call: TRBV7-2
j_call: TRBJ1-2
clone_size: few

cdr3_aa: CASDRDNQPQHF
cdr3_nt: TGTGCCAGCGACAGGGACAATCAGCCCCAGCATTTT
d_call: TRBD1
v_call: TRBV7-9
j_call: TRBJ1-5
clone_size: NA

cdr3_aa: CASSIIETGGSYEQYF
cdr3_nt: TGTGCCAGTAGTATTATCGAGACGGGAGGTTCCTACGAGCAGTACTTC
d_call: TRBD2
v_call: TRBV19
j_call: TRBJ2-7
clone_size: NA

cdr3_aa: CASSYFRGLGQETQYF
cdr3_nt: TGTGCCAGCAGTTACTTCAGGGGGCTTGGCCAAGAGACCCAGTACTTC
d_call: TRBD1
v_call: TRBV6-5
j_call: TRBJ2-5
clone_size: NA

cdr3_aa: CASSPTPTRNIGYEQFF
cdr3_nt: TGTGCCAGCAGCCCGACTCCTACTAGAAATATTGGGTATGAGCAGTTCTTC
d_call: NA
v_call: TRBV4-2
j_call: TRBJ2-1
clone_size: NA

cdr3_aa: CSVPRWGGDTEAFF
cdr3_nt: TGCAGCGTCCCCCGGTGGGGGGGGGACACTGAAGCTTTCTTT
d_call: NA
v_call: TRBV29-1
j_call: TRBJ1-1
clone_size: NA

cdr3_aa: CASSDTGAHGSYGYTF
cdr3_nt: TGTGCCAGCAGCGACACAGGGGCCCATGGGAGCTATGGCTACACCTTC
d_call: TRBD1
v_call: TRBV9
j_call: TRBJ1-2
clone_size: NA

cdr3_aa: CASSGTVEAQPQHF
cdr3_nt: TGTGCCAGCAGCGGGACAGTAGAAGCTCAGCCCCAGCATTTT
d_call: TRBD1
v_call: TRBV27
j_call: TRBJ1-5
clone_size: NA

cdr3_aa: CAWSGQAYTEAFF
cdr3_nt: TGTGCCTGGAGTGGACAGGCATACACTGAAGCTTTCTTT
d_call: NA
v_call: TRBV30
j_call: TRBJ1-1
clone_size: NA

cdr3_aa: CASSLASGGSYNEQFF
cdr3_nt: TGTGCCAGCAGCTTGGCCTCGGGGGGGTCCTACAATGAGCAGTTCTTC
d_call: TRBD2
v_call: TRBV5-4
j_call: TRBJ2-1
clone_size: NA

cdr3_aa: CASSSGLAGAYEQYF
cdr3_nt: TGTGCCAGCAGCTCAGGACTAGCGGGAGCCTACGAGCAGTACTTC
d_call: TRBD2
v_call: TRBV7-8
j_call: TRBJ2-7
clone_size: NA

cdr3_aa: CASSLYGGRDSFEQYF
cdr3_nt: TGTGCCAGCAGCCTATATGGCGGGAGGGACTCCTTCGAGCAGTACTTC
d_call: TRBD2
v_call: TRBV7-6
j_call: TRBJ2-7
clone_size: NA

cdr3_aa: CAISGQGDYEQYF
cdr3_nt: TGTGCCATCTCGGGACAGGGAGACTACGAGCAGTACTTC
d_call: TRBD1
v_call: TRBV10-3
j_call: TRBJ2-7
clone_size: once

cdr3_aa: CASSPAGATNTGELFF
cdr3_nt: TGTGCCAGCTCACCGGCGGGGGCTACGAACACCGGGGAGCTGTTTTTT
d_call: NA
v_call: TRBV18
j_call: TRBJ2-2
clone_size: NA

cdr3_aa: CASSLTGEDTEAFF
cdr3_nt: TGTGCCAGCAGCCTGACAGGGGAAGACACTGAAGCTTTCTTT
d_call: TRBD1
v_call: TRBV3-1/TRBV3-2
j_call: TRBJ1-1
clone_size: NA

cdr3_aa: CASSLTSGTDTQYF
cdr3_nt: TGTGCCAGCAGCTTGACTAGCGGCACAGATACGCAGTATTTT
d_call: TRBD2
v_call: TRBV7-9
j_call: TRBJ2-3
clone_size: NA

cdr3_aa: CASSVEGGYYGYTF
cdr3_nt: TGTGCCAGCAGCGTAGAAGGGGGTTACTATGGCTACACCTTC
d_call: NA
v_call: TRBV9
j_call: TRBJ1-2
clone_size: NA

cdr3_aa: CASSRQGTGSPLHF
cdr3_nt: TGTGCCAGCAGTCGACAGGGAACCGGTTCACCCCTCCACTTT
d_call: TRBD1
v_call: TRBV27
j_call: TRBJ1-6
clone_size: few

cdr3_aa: CASSPRQGARGANVLTF
cdr3_nt: TGTGCCAGCAGCCCCCGACAGGGGGCTAGGGGGGCCAACGTCCTGACTTTC
d_call: TRBD1
v_call: TRBV5-6
j_call: TRBJ2-6
clone_size: NA

cdr3_aa: CASGRGRNTEAFF
cdr3_nt: TGTGCCAGTGGCAGGGGGCGGAACACTGAAGCTTTCTTT
d_call: TRBD1
v_call: TRBV19
j_call: TRBJ1-1
clone_size: NA

cdr3_aa: CASSLGQSNYGYTF
cdr3_nt: TGTGCCAGTAGTCTTGGACAGAGTAACTATGGCTACACCTTC
d_call: NA
v_call: TRBV19
j_call: TRBJ1-2
clone_size: NA

cdr3_aa: CASSFGAPGTGELFF
cdr3_nt: TGTGCCAGCAGCTTTGGGGCTCCGGGCACCGGGGAGCTGTTTTTT
d_call: NA
v_call: TRBV7-7
j_call: TRBJ2-2
clone_size: NA

cdr3_aa: CASSQVVGGGYTF
cdr3_nt: TGTGCCAGCAGCCAAGTGGTGGGGGGTGGCTACACCTTC
d_call: NA
v_call: TRBV3-1/TRBV3-2
j_call: TRBJ1-2
clone_size: NA

cdr3_aa: CASRQSNQPQHF
cdr3_nt: TGTGCCAGCCGACAGAGCAATCAGCCCCAGCATTTT
d_call: NA
v_call: TRBV2
j_call: TRBJ1-5
clone_size: NA

cdr3_aa: CASSRGTGHGYTF
cdr3_nt: TGTGCCAGCAGCCGCGGGACAGGGCATGGCTACACCTTC
d_call: TRBD1
v_call: TRBV11-3
j_call: TRBJ1-2
clone_size: NA

cdr3_aa: CASSSRGSPETQYF
cdr3_nt: TGTGCCAGCTCCTCCAGGGGATCCCCAGAGACCCAGTACTTC
d_call: NA
v_call: TRBV18
j_call: TRBJ2-5
clone_size: once

cdr3_aa: CAAGPGIRTIYF
cdr3_nt: TGTGCAGCCGGACCAGGGATAAGGACCATATATTTT
d_call: NA
v_call: TRBV7-7
j_call: TRBJ1-3
clone_size: few

cdr3_aa: CASSPDRGGNTIYF
cdr3_nt: TGTGCCAGCTCACCCGACAGGGGAGGAAACACCATATATTTT
d_call: TRBD1
v_call: TRBV18
j_call: TRBJ1-3
clone_size: NA

cdr3_aa: CATESGFNTEAFF
cdr3_nt: TGTGCCACCGAATCAGGATTTAACACTGAAGCTTTCTTT
d_call: NA
v_call: TRBV19
j_call: TRBJ1-1
clone_size: NA

cdr3_aa: CASSYLAGEAKNIQYF
cdr3_nt: TGTGCCAGCAGTTATCTGGCGGGTGAAGCCAAAAACATTCAGTACTTC
d_call: NA
v_call: TRBV6-2/TRBV6-3
j_call: TRBJ2-4
clone_size: NA

cdr3_aa: CASSWTANNEQFF
cdr3_nt: TGTGCCAGCAGTTGGACAGCAAACAATGAGCAGTTCTTC
d_call: NA
v_call: TRBV27
j_call: TRBJ2-1
clone_size: NA